The rows below give T cell receptor beta chains drawn from one sample of a study of regulatory T cells in long-lasting Graves disease. TCRdb re-called the multiplex PCR reads with MiXCR, one entry per CDR3 protein. The profile shows approximately 400,000 distinct CDR3 sequences, 15% to 19% of them singletons. The sample was peripheral blood mononuclear cells (PBMCs), taken at new diagnosis, from a patient treated with antithyroid drugs. Source of these receptors: a female donor with Graves disease. CDR3s include the opening cysteine and the closing phenylalanine or tryptophan. The D gene is left open where the match is weak. Size is stated for part of the rows, as once, few or many counts, or as a class when the clone is expanded.

V	D	length	J	size	CDR3	DNA
TRBV5-1	-	17	TRBJ2-3	many	CASSSAHRIPITDTQYF	TGCGCCAGCAGCTCGGCTCACCGGATCCCTATCACAGATACGCAGTATTTT
TRBV4-1	TRBD2	17	TRBJ2-7	many	CASSQGNLAGRSYEQYF	TGCGCCAGCAGCCAAGGAAACCTAGCGGGAAGATCTTACGAGCAGTACTTC
TRBV7-6	-	14	TRBJ1-5	-	CASSLSLFDQPQHF	TGTGCCAGCAGCCTTAGCCTTTTTGATCAGCCCCAGCATTTT
TRBV19	-	12	TRBJ1-5	few	CASMKGDQPQHF	TGTGCCAGTATGAAAGGGGATCAGCCCCAGCATTTT
TRBV30	TRBD1	14	TRBJ1-1	few	CAWSETGLITEAFF	TGTGCCTGGAGTGAGACAGGGTTAATCACTGAAGCTTTCTTT
TRBV9	TRBD2	14	TRBJ2-7	many	CASSTSGGTYEQYF	TGTGCCAGCAGCACCAGCGGGGGAACCTACGAGCAGTACTTC
TRBV6-2/TRBV6-3	-	11	TRBJ2-7	-	CASSIRDEQYF	TGTGCCAGCAGTATACGGGACGAGCAGTACTTC
TRBV12-3/TRBV12-4	-	14	TRBJ1-3	many	CATRSDSSGNTIYF	TGTGCCACCCGGTCGGACAGCTCTGGAAACACCATATATTTT
TRBV3-1	-	14	TRBJ2-1	-	CASSLGPFQYEQFF	TGTGCCAGCAGTCTTGGCCCATTTCAGTATGAGCAGTTCTTC
TRBV20-1	-	13	TRBJ1-1	few	CSAPHGMNTEAFF	TGCAGTGCCCCTCATGGCATGAACACTGAAGCTTTCTTT
TRBV5-5	TRBD1	19	TRBJ1-1	many	CASSLLSGQRTIGYTEAFF	TGTGCCAGCAGCTTGTTGTCGGGACAGAGAACAATTGGGTACACTGAAGCTTTCTTT
TRBV4-1	-	14	TRBJ2-7	many	CASSQVVGPYEQYF	TGCGCCAGCAGCCAAGTGGTCGGACCCTACGAGCAGTACTTC
TRBV30	-	14	TRBJ1-4	many	CAWGPGGGDEKLFF	TGTGCCTGGGGGCCCGGGGGAGGTGATGAAAAACTGTTTTTT
TRBV20-1	-	14	TRBJ2-7	-	CSAATSQESYEQYF	TGCAGTGCAGCGACTAGTCAGGAATCCTACGAGCAGTACTTC
TRBV18	-	15	TRBJ2-3	few	CASSPSGGDTDTQYF	TGTGCCAGCTCACCTTCAGGCGGGGACACAGATACGCAGTATTTT
TRBV3-1	-	16	TRBJ1-1	many	CASTSIREGGGTEAFF	TGTGCCAGCACCAGTATCAGGGAGGGAGGTGGTACTGAAGCTTTCTTT
TRBV5-5	-	15	TRBJ2-7	many	CASSLVGGQSYEQYF	TGTGCCAGCAGCTTGGTCGGTGGTCAATCCTACGAGCAGTACTTC
TRBV6-2/TRBV6-3	-	16	TRBJ1-4	many	CASSYGLEPKIEKLFF	TGTGCCAGCAGTTATGGTCTGGAGCCCAAAATCGAAAAACTGTTTTTT
TRBV20-1	-	12	TRBJ2-2	-	CSAIRGTGELFF	TGCAGTGCTATCCGGGGAACCGGGGAGCTGTTTTTT
TRBV20-1	TRBD1	14	TRBJ2-3	many	CRVPGQGGSDTQYF	TGCAGGGTACCGGGACAGGGAGGGTCGGATACGCAGTATTTT
TRBV4-1	-	15	TRBJ1-1	few	CASSRVGGRGTEAFF	TGCGCCAGCAGCAGAGTAGGGGGAAGGGGCACTGAAGCTTTCTTT
TRBV12-3/TRBV12-4	TRBD1	16	TRBJ1-2	many	CASSLGTGFKSYGYTF	TGTGCCAGCAGTTTGGGGACAGGGTTTAAGAGCTATGGCTACACCTTC
TRBV27	-	15	TRBJ2-7	many	CASSLGLGTLYEQYF	TGTGCCAGCAGTTTAGGTCTGGGAACTCTCTACGAGCAGTACTTC
TRBV12-3/TRBV12-4	-	15	TRBJ1-4	many	CASSPERATNEKLFF	TGTGCCAGCAGCCCTGAGAGGGCAACTAATGAAAAACTGTTTTTT
TRBV29-1	TRBD1	12	TRBJ1-2	-	CSVGQGARGYTF	TGCAGCGTTGGACAGGGGGCGCGTGGCTACACCTTC
TRBV28	-	14	TRBJ1-5	many	CASSISREYQPQHF	TGTGCCAGCAGTATTAGTCGGGAATACCAGCCCCAGCATTTT
TRBV5-6	TRBD1	15	TRBJ1-1	many	CASSLGQGIHTEAFF	TGTGCCAGCAGCTTAGGACAGGGCATTCACACTGAAGCTTTCTTT
TRBV11-1	TRBD1	15	TRBJ2-1	many	CASSPRTGNLNEQFF	TGTGCCAGCAGCCCGAGGACAGGGAACCTCAATGAGCAGTTCTTC
TRBV2	TRBD1	15	TRBJ1-1	many	CATPGQGSLNTEAFF	TGTGCCACCCCGGGACAGGGTTCCCTTAACACTGAAGCTTTCTTT
TRBV4-3	-	18	TRBJ1-2	many	CASSQAVGGSGANYGYTF	TGCGCCAGCAGCCAAGCCGTCGGGGGTAGTGGAGCTAACTATGGCTACACCTTC